The present TCR beta chain was sequenced within a study of shared clonotypes between healthy human individuals. Using immunoSEQ multiplex PCR, the repertoire was profiled, and TCRdb retains in-frame clones only, with some absent. The table has over 400,000 clones, about 96% seen once. Per germline, CDR1 SNHLY and CDR2 FYNNEI. V gave up 6 bases and J gave up 1 base, with 16 bases separating them. The CDR3 has 15 residues. What was sequenced was naive CD4+ T cells sorted from blood. Sample subset: CD45RA+ positively selected. The receptor was isolated from a woman aged 25-40 years in good health. The J gene is TRBJ2-7, the V gene TRBV2; D might be TRBD1 (5 bases). Here the CDR3 reads CASRKDTFLSYEQYF. CDR3 nucleotides: TGTGCCAGCAGGAAGGACACATTTTTGTCCTACGAGCAGTACTTC.